The clone carrying this TCR beta chain was seen a single time. The antigen remains unidentified. This entry comes from a study of cytomegalovirus exposure and HLA in healthy donors. Study outcomes and limitations: The CMV antigen specificity of a few CMV-associated chains was confirmed through in vitro analysis.

PCR used 60 Vbeta primers and 13 Jbeta primers. Measured with immunoSEQ multiplex PCR; TCRdb has only the in-frame clones, and not every one. This table has fewer than 120,000 clones, more than 65% appearing once. Trimming pared 0 bases from V and 5 bases from J, leaving 8 bases between. CDR3 length: 13 amino acids. In germline, CDR1 is GTSNPN, CDR2 SVGIG (reference sequence). Despite likely unrecorded immune exposures, the donors were nominally healthy at the time of sampling. The sequence was obtained from a man aged 30 to 39 in good health and CMV-seropositive. The chain joins TRBV30 to TRBJ1-5, with a possible D match to TRBD1 (5 bases). Sequencing was performed on PBMCs. This CDR3 reads CAWSVQDDQPQHF. CDR3 nucleotides: TGTGCCTGGAGTGTACAGGACGATCAGCCCCAGCATTTT.